The 8 T cell receptor beta chains reported below all come from one sample, sequenced in a study of identical twins. TCRdb processed the 5' RACE reads anew with MiXCR; each CDR3 protein has one entry. Among around 670,000 distinct CDR3 sequences listed, around 5.7% were seen once. The sample comprised naive T cells sorted from blood. All receptors derive from a man aged 18 to 29 in good health.

V and J are TRBV12-3 or TRBV12-4 and TRBJ2-2; D is uncertain. The CDR3 sequence is 16 residues long. Trimming shortened V by 6 bases and J by 4 bases, and 18 bases separated the two germline ends. In nucleotides, the CDR3 is TGTGCCAGCAGCCGACTTCTTTCACTCCCCACCGGGGAGCTGTTTTTT. It yields the protein CASSRLLSLPTGELFF.

This clonotype was observed a handful of times. This chain uses TRBV24-1 with TRBJ2-3; D unresolved. CDR3 size: 15 residues. V was pared by 1 base and J by 6 bases, with 13 bases between. The germline V gene encodes CDR1 KGHDR and CDR2 SFDVKD. The chain's CDR3 is CATSDLRHSLDTQYF. CDR3 DNA: TGTGCCACCAGTGATTTACGTCACAGCCTGGATACGCAGTATTTT.

This clonotype was picked up many times. This chain links TRBV7-9 with TRBJ2-1; a possible D gene is TRBD2 (6 bases). The CDR3 spans 14 residues. With 5 bases removed from V and 4 bases from J, the gap between germline ends came to 12 bases. CDR1 is SEHNR, CDR2 FQNEAQ, per germline (reference sequence). The CDR3 DNA sequence: TGTGCCAGCAGCCCCTCGACTAGTTACAATGAGCAGTTCTTC. Protein sequence: CASSPSTSYNEQFF. Full variable domain (remainder filled in from reference TRBV7-9 and TRBJ2-1): DTGVSQNPRHKITKRGQNVTFRCDPISEHNRLYWYRQTLGQGPEFLTYFQNEAQLEKSRLLSDRFSAERPKGSFSTLEIQRTEQGDSAMYLCASSPSTSYNEQFFGPGTRLTVL.

The chain links TRBV2 to TRBJ2-1; TRBD1 matches at 12 bases. The V segment lost 8 bases and the J segment 7 bases; nucleotides outside the gene matches: 9. There are 15 residues in the CDR3. Germline CDR1 reads SNHLY; CDR2 reads FYNNEI. CDR3 region: CASDPGQGALNEQFF. CDR3 bases: TGTGCCAGCGACCCGGGACAGGGGGCTCTTAATGAGCAGTTCTTC. Together with reference TRBV2 and TRBJ2-1, the CDR3 gives the full variable domain: EPEVTQTPSHQVTQMGQEVILRCVPISNHLYFYWYRQILGQKVEFLVSFYNNEISEKSEIFDDQFSVERPDGSNFTLKIRSTKLEDSAMYFCASDPGQGALNEQFFGPGTRLTVL.

At least ten counts were recorded for this clonotype. The rearrangement joins TRBV11-1 to TRBJ1-1; perhaps TRBD1 as D (6 bases). V was shortened by 0 bases and J by 1 base, with 9 bases between the two germline ends. This CDR3 is built from 15 residues. The V gene's germline CDR1 is SGHAT and CDR2 FQDESV (reference sequence). The CDR3 region has the DNA TGTGCCAGCAGCTTAGCAACAGGGTCGAACACTGAAGCTTTCTTT. Encoded protein: CASSLATGSNTEAFF.

Here the CDR3 reads CASRVRMEQFF. Here the CDR3 DNA reads TGTGCCAGCAGGGTACGGATGGAGCAGTTCTTC. The chain uses TRBV12-3 or TRBV12-4 and TRBJ2-1; D unclear. CDR3 length equals 11 residues. Trimming cost V 6 bases and J 10 bases, with 10 bases left between them.

In this sample, this clonotype turned up a few times. V and J are TRBV2 and TRBJ1-6; 9 positions agree with TRBD1. Unmatched junction bases numbered 3, after V lost 1 base and J lost 5 bases. This CDR3 is built from 16 residues. Germline-derived CDR1 and CDR2 are SNHLY and FYNNEI. The CDR3 region is CASSEGGTGHNSPLHF. In nucleotides, the CDR3 is TGTGCCAGCAGTGAAGGGGGGACAGGGCATAATTCACCCCTCCACTTT.

This clonotype came up many times. The rearrangement joins TRBV5-1 to TRBJ1-6; 9 bases are shared with TRBD1. Per germline, CDR1 SGHRS and CDR2 YFSETQ. V trimming: 3 bases; J trimming: 6 bases; junction bases outside the gene matches: 1. The CDR3 spans 14 residues. CDR3 in DNA: TGCGCCAGCAGCTGGACAGGGGTTAATTCACCCCTCCACTTT. It translates to CASSWTGVNSPLHF.